This TCR beta chain came from a study of cytomegalovirus exposure and HLA in healthy donors. Points from the study as a whole: Reports credit the classifier with highly specific, highly sensitive diagnosis of cytomegalovirus status. A later analysis found TCR association rates differed by HLA locus, highest for DRB1 and lowest for HLA-C. Rarity held for most TCR sequences, but there were some public TCRs that occurred in many donors.

The PCR contained 60 Vbeta and 13 Jbeta primers. In the original workflow: About 10 million of 80 million to 85 million unique TCR beta chains were shared, per a later count. TCRdb keeps only in-frame clones here, not all; method: immunoSEQ multiplex PCR. V and J calls and clone size come straight from that table; D and trimming were deduced from the DNA. The table records roughly 140,000 clones, roughly 76% of them present only once. Concerning this clone itself: The antigen remains undetermined.

The source is a man younger than 35 in good health and CMV-seronegative. Sequenced sample: PBMCs.

The CDR3 here is CASSLMQGAREQYF. In DNA form, the CDR3 reads TGTGCCAGCAGTTTAATGCAGGGGGCTCGGGAGCAGTACTTC. The chain joins TRBV27 to TRBJ2-5; 8 bases map to TRBD1. CDR1 is MNHEY and CDR2 is SMNVEV in the germline V gene (reference sequence). Trimming removed 2 bases from V and 11 bases from J; junction bases left unmatched: 10. The CDR3 consists of 14 residues.